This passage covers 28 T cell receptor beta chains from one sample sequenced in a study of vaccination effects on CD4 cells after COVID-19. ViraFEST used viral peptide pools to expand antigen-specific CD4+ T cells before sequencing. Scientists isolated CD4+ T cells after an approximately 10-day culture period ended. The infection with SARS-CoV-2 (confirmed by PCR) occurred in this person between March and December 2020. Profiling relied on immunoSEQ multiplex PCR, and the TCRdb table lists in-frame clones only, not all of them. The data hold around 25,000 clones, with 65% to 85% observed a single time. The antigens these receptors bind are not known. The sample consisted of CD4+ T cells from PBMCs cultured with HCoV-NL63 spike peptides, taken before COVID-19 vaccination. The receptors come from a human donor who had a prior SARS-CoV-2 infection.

CDR3 amino acids: CASSLGAGLSYGYTF. The CDR3, as DNA: TGTGCCAGCAGCTTGGGGGCAGGGCTTAGCTATGGCTACACCTTC. The rearrangement joins TRBV5-4 to TRBJ1-2; possibly TRBD1 for D (5 bases). V lost 0 bases and J 4 bases, leaving 13 bases between the germline ends. The CDR3 length is 15 residues. Germline V gene sequence: CDR1 SGHNT, CDR2 YYREEE (reference sequence).

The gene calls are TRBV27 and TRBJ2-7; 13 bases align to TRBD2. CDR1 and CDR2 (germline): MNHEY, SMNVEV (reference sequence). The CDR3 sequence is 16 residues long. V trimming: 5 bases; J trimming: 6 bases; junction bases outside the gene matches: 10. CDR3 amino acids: CASSIGTSGVSPEQYF. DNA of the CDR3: TGTGCCAGCAGTATAGGGACTAGCGGGGTTAGTCCCGAGCAGTACTTC.

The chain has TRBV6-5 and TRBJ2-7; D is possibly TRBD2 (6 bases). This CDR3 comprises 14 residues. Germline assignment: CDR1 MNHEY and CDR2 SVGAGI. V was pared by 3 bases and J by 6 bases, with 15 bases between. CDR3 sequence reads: CASSYRRGLSEQYF. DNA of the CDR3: TGTGCCAGCAGTTATCGGAGGGGCCTGAGCGAGCAGTACTTC.

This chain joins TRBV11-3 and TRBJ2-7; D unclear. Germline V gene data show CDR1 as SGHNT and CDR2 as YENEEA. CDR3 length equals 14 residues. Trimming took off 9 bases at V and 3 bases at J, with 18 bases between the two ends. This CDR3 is CARISLTPHYEQYF. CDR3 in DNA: TGTGCCAGGATCTCTTTAACGCCACACTACGAGCAGTACTTC.

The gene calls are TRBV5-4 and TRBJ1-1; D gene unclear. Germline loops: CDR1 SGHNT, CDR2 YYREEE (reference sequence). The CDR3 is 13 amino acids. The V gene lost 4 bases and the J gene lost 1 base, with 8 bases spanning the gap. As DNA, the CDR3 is TGTGCCAGCAGCCCCTTACGGAACACTGAAGCTTTCTTT. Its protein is CASSPLRNTEAFF.

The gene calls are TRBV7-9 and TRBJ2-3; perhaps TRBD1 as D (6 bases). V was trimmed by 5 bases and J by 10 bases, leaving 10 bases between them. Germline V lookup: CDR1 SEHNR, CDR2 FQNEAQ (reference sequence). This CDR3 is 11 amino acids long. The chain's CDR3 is CASSPPGAQYF. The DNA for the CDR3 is TGTGCCAGCAGCCCCCCAGGGGCGCAGTATTTT.

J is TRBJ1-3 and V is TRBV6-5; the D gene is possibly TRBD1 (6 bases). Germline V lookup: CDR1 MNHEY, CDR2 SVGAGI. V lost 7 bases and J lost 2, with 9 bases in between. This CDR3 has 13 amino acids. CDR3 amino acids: CASKGGAGNTIYF. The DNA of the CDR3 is TGTGCCAGCAAGGGGGGAGCTGGAAACACCATATATTTT.

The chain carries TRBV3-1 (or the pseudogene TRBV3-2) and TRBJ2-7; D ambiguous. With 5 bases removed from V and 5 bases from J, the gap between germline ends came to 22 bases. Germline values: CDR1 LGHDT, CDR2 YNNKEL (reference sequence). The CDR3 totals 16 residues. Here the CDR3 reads CASSIHTPFVLDEQYF. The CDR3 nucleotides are TGTGCCAGCAGCATTCATACTCCATTCGTGTTAGACGAGCAGTACTTC.

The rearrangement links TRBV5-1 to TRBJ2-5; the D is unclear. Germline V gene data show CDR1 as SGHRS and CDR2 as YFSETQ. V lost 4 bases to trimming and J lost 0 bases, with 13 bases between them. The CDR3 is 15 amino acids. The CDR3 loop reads CASSLLFGHQETQYF. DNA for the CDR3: TGCGCCAGCAGCCTCTTATTCGGCCACCAAGAGACCCAGTACTTC.

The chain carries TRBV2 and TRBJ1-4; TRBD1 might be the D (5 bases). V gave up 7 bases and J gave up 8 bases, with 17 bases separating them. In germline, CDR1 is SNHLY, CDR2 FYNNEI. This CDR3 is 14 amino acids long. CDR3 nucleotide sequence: TGTGCCAGCAAAAACCGGGACCAAAGCGAAAAACTGTTTTTT. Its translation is CASKNRDQSEKLFF.

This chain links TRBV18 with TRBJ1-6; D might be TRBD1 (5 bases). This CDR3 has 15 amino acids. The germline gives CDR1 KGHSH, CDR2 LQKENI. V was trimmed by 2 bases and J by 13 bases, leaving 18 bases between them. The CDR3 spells CASSPYSGLAAPLHF. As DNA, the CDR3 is TGTGCCAGCTCACCATACTCGGGACTAGCCGCCCCCCTCCACTTT.

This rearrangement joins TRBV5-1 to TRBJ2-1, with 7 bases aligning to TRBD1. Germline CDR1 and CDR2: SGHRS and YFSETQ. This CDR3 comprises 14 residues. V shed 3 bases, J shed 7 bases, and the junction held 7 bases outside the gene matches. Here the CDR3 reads CASSSRQGGNEQFF. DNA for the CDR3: TGCGCCAGCAGCTCGCGACAGGGCGGGAATGAGCAGTTCTTC.

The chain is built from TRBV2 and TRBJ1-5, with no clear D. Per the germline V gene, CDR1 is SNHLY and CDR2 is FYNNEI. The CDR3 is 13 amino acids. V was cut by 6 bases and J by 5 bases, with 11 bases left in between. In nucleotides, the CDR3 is TGTGCCAGCAGCCCTTCGACTTATCAGCCCCAGCATTTT. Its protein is CASSPSTYQPQHF.

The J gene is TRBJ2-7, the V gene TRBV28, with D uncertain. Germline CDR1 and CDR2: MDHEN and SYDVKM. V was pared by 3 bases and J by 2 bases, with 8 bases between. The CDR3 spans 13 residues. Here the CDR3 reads CASSLGIPYEQYF. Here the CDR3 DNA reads TGTGCCAGCAGTTTGGGGATCCCCTACGAGCAGTACTTC.

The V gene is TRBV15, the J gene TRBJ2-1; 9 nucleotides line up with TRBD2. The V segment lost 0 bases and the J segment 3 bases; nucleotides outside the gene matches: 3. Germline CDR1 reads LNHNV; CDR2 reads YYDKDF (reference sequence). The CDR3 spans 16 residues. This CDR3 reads CATSRETSGNYNEQFF. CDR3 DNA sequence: TGTGCCACCAGCAGAGAGACTAGCGGAAACTACAATGAGCAGTTCTTC.

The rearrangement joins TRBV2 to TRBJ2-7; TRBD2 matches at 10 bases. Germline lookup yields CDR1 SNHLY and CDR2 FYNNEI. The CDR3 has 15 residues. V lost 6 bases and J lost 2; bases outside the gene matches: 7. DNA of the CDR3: TGTGCCAGCAGGGAACTAGCGGGGACTCCCTACGAGCAGTACTTC. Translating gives CASRELAGTPYEQYF.

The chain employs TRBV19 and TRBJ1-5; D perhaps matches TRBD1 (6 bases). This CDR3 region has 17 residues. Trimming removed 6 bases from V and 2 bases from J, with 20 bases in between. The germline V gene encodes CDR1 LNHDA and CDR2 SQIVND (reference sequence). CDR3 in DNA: TGTGCCAGTAGCCTCACAAGGGGGGCAGTTGGCAATCAGCCCCAGCATTTT. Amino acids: CASSLTRGAVGNQPQHF.

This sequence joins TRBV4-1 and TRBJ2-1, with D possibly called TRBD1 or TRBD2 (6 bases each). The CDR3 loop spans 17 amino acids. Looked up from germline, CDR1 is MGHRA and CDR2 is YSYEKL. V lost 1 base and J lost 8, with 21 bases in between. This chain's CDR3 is CASSQARGGPSLHEQFF. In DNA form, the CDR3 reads TGCGCCAGCAGCCAAGCTCGAGGGGGGCCCTCTTTACATGAGCAGTTCTTC.

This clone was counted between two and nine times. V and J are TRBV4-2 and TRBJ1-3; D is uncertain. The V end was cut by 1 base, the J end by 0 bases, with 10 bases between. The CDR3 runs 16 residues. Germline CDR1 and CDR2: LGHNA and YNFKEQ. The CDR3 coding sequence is TGTGCCAGCAGCCAAGTGGAGGCGAGCTCTGGAAACACCATATATTTT. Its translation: CASSQVEASSGNTIYF.

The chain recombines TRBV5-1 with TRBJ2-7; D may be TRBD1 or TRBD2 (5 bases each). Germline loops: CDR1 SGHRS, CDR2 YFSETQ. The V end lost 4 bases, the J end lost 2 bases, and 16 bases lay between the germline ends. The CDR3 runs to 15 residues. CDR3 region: CASSVTSWGTYEQYF. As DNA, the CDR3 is TGCGCCAGCAGCGTGACCTCTTGGGGGACCTACGAGCAGTACTTC.

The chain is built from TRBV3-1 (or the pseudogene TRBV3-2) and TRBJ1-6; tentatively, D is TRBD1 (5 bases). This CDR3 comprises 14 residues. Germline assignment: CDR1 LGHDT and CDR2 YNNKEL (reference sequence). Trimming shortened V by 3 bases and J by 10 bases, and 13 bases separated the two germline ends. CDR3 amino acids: CASSHQGRESPLHF. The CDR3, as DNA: TGTGCCAGCAGCCATCAGGGAAGGGAATCACCCCTCCACTTT.

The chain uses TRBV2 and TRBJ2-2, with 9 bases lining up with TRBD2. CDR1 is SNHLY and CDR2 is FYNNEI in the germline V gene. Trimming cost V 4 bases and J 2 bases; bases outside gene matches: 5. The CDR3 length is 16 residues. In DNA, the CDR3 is TGTGCCAGCAGTGCTCTGGGACTAGCCAACACCGGGGAGCTGTTTTTT. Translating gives CASSALGLANTGELFF. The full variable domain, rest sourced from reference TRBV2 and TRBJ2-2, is EPEVTQTPSHQVTQMGQEVILRCVPISNHLYFYWYRQILGQKVEFLVSFYNNEISEKSEIFDDQFSVERPDGSNFTLKIRSTKLEDSAMYFCASSALGLANTGELFFGEGSRLTVL.

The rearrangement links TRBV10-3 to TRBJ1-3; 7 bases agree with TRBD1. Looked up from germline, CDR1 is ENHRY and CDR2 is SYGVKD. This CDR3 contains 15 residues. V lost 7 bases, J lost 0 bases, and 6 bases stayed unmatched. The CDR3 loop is CAINRQGLSGNTIYF. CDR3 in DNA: TGTGCCATCAACCGACAGGGACTCTCTGGAAACACCATATATTTT.

The CDR3 region has the DNA TGTGCCAGCAGCTTAACGCGGGAGGGCGATGGCTACACCTTC. Residues: CASSLTREGDGYTF. V and J are TRBV7-2 and TRBJ1-2, with D unresolved. Germline-derived CDR1 and CDR2 are SGHTA and FQGNSA. The CDR3 totals 14 residues. Trimming removed 2 bases at V and 6 bases at J, with 13 bases between.

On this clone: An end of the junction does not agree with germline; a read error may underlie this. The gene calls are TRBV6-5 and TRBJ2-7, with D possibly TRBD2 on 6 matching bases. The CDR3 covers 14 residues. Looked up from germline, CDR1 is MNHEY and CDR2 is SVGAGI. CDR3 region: CASTYKRAVIEQYF. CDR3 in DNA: TGTGCCAGCACTTACAAGCGGGCGGTTATCGAGCAGTACTTC.

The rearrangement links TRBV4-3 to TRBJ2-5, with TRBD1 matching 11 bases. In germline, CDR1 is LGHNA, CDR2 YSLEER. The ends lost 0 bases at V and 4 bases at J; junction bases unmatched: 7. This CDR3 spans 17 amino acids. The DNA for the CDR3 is TGCGCCAGCAGCCAAGAACCGGGACAGGGGGATGGAGAGACCCAGTACTTC. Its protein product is CASSQEPGQGDGETQYF.

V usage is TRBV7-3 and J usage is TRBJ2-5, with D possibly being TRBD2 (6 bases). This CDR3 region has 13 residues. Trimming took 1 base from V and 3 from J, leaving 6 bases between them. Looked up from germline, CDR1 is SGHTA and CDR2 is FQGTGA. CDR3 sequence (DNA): TGTGCCAGCAGCTTAATAGCGGAAGAGACCCAGTACTTC. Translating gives CASSLIAEETQYF.

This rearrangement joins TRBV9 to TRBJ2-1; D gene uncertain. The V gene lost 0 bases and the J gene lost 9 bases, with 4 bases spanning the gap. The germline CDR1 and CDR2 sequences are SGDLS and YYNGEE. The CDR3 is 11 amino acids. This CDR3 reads CASSVVGEQFF. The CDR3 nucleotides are TGTGCCAGCAGCGTAGTTGGTGAGCAGTTCTTC.